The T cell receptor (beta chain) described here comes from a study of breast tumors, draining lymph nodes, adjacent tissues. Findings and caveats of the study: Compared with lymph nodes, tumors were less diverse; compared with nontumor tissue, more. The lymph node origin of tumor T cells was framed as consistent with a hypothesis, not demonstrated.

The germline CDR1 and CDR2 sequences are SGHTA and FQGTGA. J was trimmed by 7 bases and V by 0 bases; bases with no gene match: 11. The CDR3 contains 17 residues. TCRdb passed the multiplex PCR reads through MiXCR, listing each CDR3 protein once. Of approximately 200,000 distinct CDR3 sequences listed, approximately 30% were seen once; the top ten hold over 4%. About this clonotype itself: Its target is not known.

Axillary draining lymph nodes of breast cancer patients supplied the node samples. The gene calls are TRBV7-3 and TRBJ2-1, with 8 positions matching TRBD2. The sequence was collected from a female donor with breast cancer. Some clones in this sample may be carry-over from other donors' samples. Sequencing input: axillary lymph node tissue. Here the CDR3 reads CASSLTLRGGLGNEQFF. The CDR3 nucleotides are TGTGCCAGCAGCTTAACCCTCCGGGGGGGCCTTGGGAATGAGCAGTTCTTC.